Listed here are 11 T cell receptor beta chains from one sample, sequenced in a study of CXCR3-negative and CXCR3-positive naive CD8 T cells. All TRB cDNA libraries came from 5' RACE performed with UMI labels. TCRdb re-called the 5' RACE reads; every CDR3 protein appears as one record, without DNA. The table lists 20,000 to 30,000 distinct CDR3 sequences. The sample comprised naive CXCR3- CD8+ T cells from blood. Indicated subset: CD45RO-CCR7+CD27+CD95- naive CD8+ T cells lacking CXCR3 (TNR3-). These receptor sequences come from a human donor in good health. Some clones in this sample may be carry-over from other donors' samples.

This sequence joins TRBV29-1 and TRBJ1-2. This CDR3 has 15 amino acids. CDR1 and CDR2 from the germline V gene are SQVTM and ANQGSEA. This CDR3 is CSVEGHGQGEYGYTF.

The chain links TRBV4-3 to TRBJ2-3; TCRdb's D call of TRBD2 is untestable without DNA. The CDR3 is 13 amino acids. The V gene's germline CDR1 is LGHNA and CDR2 YSLEER. This CDR3 is CASSQGSGDTQYF.

The chain recombines TRBV7-7 with TRBJ2-7; TCRdb indicates TRBD1, and absent DNA this call remains unverified. Germline lookup yields CDR1 SSHAT and CDR2 FNYEAQ (reference sequence). This CDR3 is 12 amino acids long. The CDR3 reads CASSFGKREQYF.

The chain recombines TRBV24-1 with TRBJ2-3; TCRdb's D call of TRBD1 is untestable without DNA. The CDR3 extends over 16 amino acids. The germline V gene encodes CDR1 KGHDR and CDR2 SFDVKD. This CDR3 reads CATSDRGTGGTDTQYF.

J is TRBJ2-1 and V is TRBV29-1; without DNA, the TCRdb call of TRBD1 cannot be checked. Germline CDR1 SQVTM, CDR2 ANQGSEA. This CDR3 has 19 residues. The CDR3 reads CSVVWMVGGGQGFFYEQFF.

V gene TRBV29-1 combines with J gene TRBJ1-1; the TCRdb call, TRBD1, lacks DNA for checking. The CDR3 is made up of 15 amino acids. Germline lookup yields CDR1 SQVTM and CDR2 ANQGSEA. CDR3 in amino acids: CSVEDPGQGTTEAFF.

The V gene is TRBV7-9, the J gene TRBJ1-1. This CDR3 has 13 residues. Germline lookup yields CDR1 SEHNR and CDR2 FQNEAQ (reference sequence). CDR3 region: CASSPHSGTEAFF.

The genes are TRBV27 and TRBJ1-6; TCRdb's assignment of TRBD1 cannot be checked, as there is no DNA. From germline, CDR1 is MNHEY and CDR2 SMNVEV (reference sequence). The CDR3 covers 19 residues. CDR3 in amino acids: CASSLTPRGWTSNNSPLHF.

The rearrangement uses TRBV28 and TRBJ2-2. This CDR3 contains 14 residues. CDR1 is MDHEN and CDR2 is SYDVKM in the germline V gene. The CDR3 is CASSFSVSSGELFF.

V is TRBV29-1 and J is TRBJ2-7; the TRBD1 assignment by TCRdb is unverifiable without DNA. The CDR3 extends over 12 amino acids. Per germline, CDR1 SQVTM and CDR2 ANQGSEA. The CDR3 sequence is CSVRGQDYEQYF.

V gene TRBV19 combines with J gene TRBJ1-2; TCRdb proposes TRBD1, but this gene call is untestable without DNA. The CDR3 sequence is 12 residues long. Germline CDR1 is LNHDA and CDR2 is SQIVND (reference sequence). The CDR3 here is CASSSLRDGYTF.